This is a list of T cell receptor beta chains from one sample in a study of T-cell memory formation after mild COVID-19. TCRdb itself ran the 5' RACE reads through MiXCR, one entry per CDR3 protein. Of about 440,000 distinct CDR3 sequences listed, around 18% are singletons. Sequencing was done on a sample of PBMCs or a T cell subset sorted from them (not recorded which). These receptors all stem from an adult woman who had mild COVID-19 (a few samples of this study predate the infection). Cell type and time point are not known. The CDR3 runs from the conserved cysteine through the conserved F or W. Fields, in order: clone size, J gene, V gene, D gene, CDR3 protein, CDR3 DNA. A D gene is named only where the DNA matches it firmly. Only some rows state a clone size, as once, few, many or a class for expanded clones.

-,TRBJ2-2,TRBV4-3,TRBD2,CASSQEGGRSGELFF,TGCGCCAGCAGCCAAGAGGGCGGGAGGTCCGGGGAGCTGTTTTTT
few,TRBJ1-1,TRBV6-2/TRBV6-3,-,CASSYGRPEAFF,TGTGCCAGCAGTTACGGCAGGCCTGAAGCTTTCTTT
many,TRBJ2-2,TRBV5-1,TRBD2,CASSLSLADTGELFF,TGCGCCAGCAGCTTGAGCCTAGCGGACACCGGGGAGCTGTTTTTT
-,TRBJ1-5,TRBV18,-,CASSGTEAKEPQHF,TGTGCCAGCTCAGGAACAGAGGCCAAGGAGCCCCAGCATTTT
-,TRBJ1-5,TRBV12-3/TRBV12-4,-,CASSVGRGQPQHF,TGTGCCAGTTCTGTAGGAAGGGGTCAGCCCCAGCATTTT
many,TRBJ1-6,TRBV6-2/TRBV6-3,-,CASSVPRNSPLHF,TGTGCCAGCAGCGTCCCCCGGAATTCACCCCTCCACTTT
-,TRBJ2-7,TRBV20-1,-,CSAPDRLRIYEQYF,TGCAGTGCCCCTGATAGGCTCCGCATCTACGAGCAGTACTTC
-,TRBJ2-1,TRBV3-1,-,CASSPRGTIRNEQFF,TGTGCCAGCAGCCCACGGGGTACGATCCGCAATGAGCAGTTCTTC
few,TRBJ2-3,TRBV30,-,CAWSIWGADTQYF,TGTGCCTGGAGTATTTGGGGTGCAGATACGCAGTATTTT
-,TRBJ2-5,TRBV18,-,CASSPPRSQETQYF,TGTGCCAGCTCACCACCCCGGAGTCAAGAGACCCAGTACTTC
-,TRBJ2-4,TRBV9,TRBD1,CASSVEPGGTSKNIQYF,TGTGCCAGCAGCGTAGAACCAGGGGGCACGTCCAAAAACATTCAGTACTTC
many,TRBJ1-2,TRBV3-1,TRBD1,CASSPGQGDYGYTF,TGTGCCAGCAGCCCGGGACAGGGTGACTATGGCTACACCTTC
-,TRBJ2-5,TRBV29-1,-,CSVGPGLQETQYF,TGCAGCGTTGGGCCAGGGCTACAAGAGACCCAGTACTTC